The subject of this entry is one TCR beta chain. Germline values: CDR1 SNHLY, CDR2 FYNNEI. CDR3 length equals 12 residues. Trimming stripped 4 bases from V and 4 bases from J, with 7 bases between. MiXCR, applied by TCRdb to the 5' RACE reads, yields one record per CDR3 protein. Of about 71,000 distinct CDR3 sequences listed, about 9.4% are singletons. The record originates from a study of neurological immune-mediated disorders. The time point was: longitudinal time-point 1 (baseline). The TCR originated in a man aged 25-45 years in good health. Sequenced sample: PBMCs. The rearrangement uses TRBV2 and TRBJ2-5, with no clear D. In nucleotides, the CDR3 is TGTGCCAGCAGTGGGACGGGAGAGACCCAGTACTTC. Its protein is CASSGTGETQYF.